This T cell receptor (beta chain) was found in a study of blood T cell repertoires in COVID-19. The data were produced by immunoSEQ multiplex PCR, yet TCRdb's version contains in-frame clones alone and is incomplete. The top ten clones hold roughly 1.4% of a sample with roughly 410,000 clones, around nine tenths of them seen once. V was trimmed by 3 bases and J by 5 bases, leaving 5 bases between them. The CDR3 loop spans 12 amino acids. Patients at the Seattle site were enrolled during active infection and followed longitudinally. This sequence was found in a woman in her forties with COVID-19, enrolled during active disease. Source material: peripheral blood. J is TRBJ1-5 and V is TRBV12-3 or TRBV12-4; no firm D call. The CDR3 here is CASSFIDQPQHF. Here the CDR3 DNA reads TGTGCCAGCAGTTTTATCGATCAGCCCCAGCATTTT.